Below are 6 T cell receptor beta chains sequenced from a single sample in a study of blood T cells in healthy people across ages. The use of a sample-barcoded 5' primer and a J-beta primer mix characterized a second PCR of roughly 7 to 11 cycles. One entry per CDR3 protein results from TCRdb running MiXCR on the 5' RACE reads. This sample has 1.5 million to 2 million distinct CDR3 sequences, with less than 50% found just once. Material for sequencing was blood. The source is a middle-aged woman in good health.

The chain carries TRBV9 and TRBJ2-3; D tentatively reads TRBD1 or TRBD2 (5 bases each). The germline V and J ends were trimmed by 2 bases and 2 bases, with 15 bases remaining between them. The CDR3 is made up of 16 amino acids. The germline V gene has CDR1 SGDLS and CDR2 YYNGEE. The CDR3 is CASSVRDPRNTDTQYF. DNA of the CDR3: TGTGCCAGCAGCGTCCGGGACCCCCGAAACACAGATACGCAGTATTTT.

The V and J genes are TRBV4-1 and TRBJ2-5, with D perhaps matching TRBD2 (5 bases). Germline V gene lookup returns CDR1 MGHRA and CDR2 YSYEKL. The V and J ends lost 3 bases and 11 bases respectively, with 16 bases between them. CDR3 length: 13 residues. The CDR3 loop is CASSHTGSNEQYF. Written as DNA, the CDR3 is TGCGCCAGCAGCCATACGGGAAGCAATGAGCAGTACTTC.

The chain couples TRBV2 to TRBJ1-2; possible D gene TRBD1, 5 bases. Germline loops: CDR1 SNHLY, CDR2 FYNNEI. The CDR3 runs to 14 residues. V was clipped by 3 bases and J by 3 bases, with 11 bases between them. The CDR3 loop reads CASSEGENYYGYTF. CDR3 nucleotide sequence: TGTGCCAGCAGTGAGGGGGAAAACTACTATGGCTACACCTTC.

The chain uses TRBV9 and TRBJ1-4; D is unresolved. This CDR3 contains 14 residues. Trimming removed 0 bases at V and 8 bases at J, with 11 bases between. The germline gives CDR1 SGDLS, CDR2 YYNGEE. The CDR3 DNA reads as TGTGCCAGCAGCGTAGGCAGATCGAAGGAAAAACTGTTTTTT. It translates to CASSVGRSKEKLFF.

The V gene is TRBV6-2 or TRBV6-3, the J gene TRBJ2-4, with D possibly matching TRBD1 (5 bases). V was shortened by 6 bases and J by 5 bases, with 8 bases between the two germline ends. Germline loops: CDR1 MNHEY, CDR2 SVGEGT. This CDR3 has 12 residues. This chain's CDR3 is CASSQGQNIQYF. Written as DNA, the CDR3 is TGTGCCAGCAGCCAGGGCCAAAACATTCAGTACTTC.

The V and J genes are TRBV28 and TRBJ2-4; either TRBD1 or TRBD2 may supply D (5 bases each). Trimming shortened V by 6 bases and J by 13 bases, and 19 bases separated the two germline ends. Germline V gene sequence: CDR1 MDHEN, CDR2 SYDVKM. The CDR3 is 13 amino acids. CDR3 coding DNA: TGTGCCAGCAGCCCCCTGATCAGAGGGGAGCAGTACTTC. Protein sequence: CASSPLIRGEQYF.